One and the same sample provided the 15 T cell receptor beta chains below, sequenced in a study of shared clonotypes between healthy human individuals. Here immunoSEQ multiplex PCR was the method, and the copy in TCRdb shows in-frame clones only, minus some. The sample has 490,000 or so clones, around three quarters seen once. The sequencing input was PBMCs. These receptor sequences come from a woman aged 40 to 50 in good health. Some clones in this sample may be carry-over from other donors' samples.

The V and J genes are TRBV11-2 and TRBJ2-4; 16 bases are shared with TRBD2. Germline V gene data show CDR1 as SGHAT and CDR2 as FQNNGV. The CDR3 has 17 amino acids. J gave up 0 bases and V 6 bases, and 2 bases lay outside the gene matches. The CDR3 here is CASRGLAGGLAKNIQYF. The CDR3 DNA follows: TGTGCCAGCAGGGGACTAGCGGGAGGGTTAGCCAAAAACATTCAGTACTTC.

This clone appeared many times. The chain employs TRBV19 and TRBJ2-2; the match to TRBD2 covers 13 bases. From germline, CDR1 is LNHDA and CDR2 SQIVND (reference sequence). The CDR3 has 18 residues. Trimming at V came to 4 bases and at J to 6 bases, leaving 11 bases not matched to a gene. In DNA, the CDR3 is TGTGCCAGTAGTAAACCGGGACTAGCGGGAAGTGGTGCCGGGGAGCTGTTTTTT. It yields the protein CASSKPGLAGSGAGELFF. Variable domain in full (rest from reference TRBV19 and TRBJ2-2): DGGITQSPKYLFRKEGQNVTLSCEQNLNHDAMYWYRQDPGQGLRLIYYSQIVNDFQKGDIAEGYSVSREKKESFPLTVTSAQKNPTAFYLCASSKPGLAGSGAGELFFGEGSRLTVL.

In this sample, this clone turned up once. The J gene is TRBJ1-6, the V gene TRBV10-3; D is unclear. Trimming left V 4 bases short and J 11 bases short, with 15 bases between. This CDR3 spans 14 amino acids. Germline V lookup: CDR1 ENHRY, CDR2 SYGVKD. The CDR3 DNA is TGTGCCATCAGTGTTCCCGGTGGGTCTGCACCCCTCCACTTT. Protein sequence: CAISVPGGSAPLHF.

To note about this clone: Other DNA sequences from this sample encode an identical CDR3 as well. V and J are TRBV19 and TRBJ2-1; D ambiguous. Germline V CDR1 and CDR2: LNHDA, SQIVND (reference sequence). With 8 bases removed from V and 0 bases from J, the gap between germline ends came to 8 bases. The CDR3 length is 13 residues. The DNA for the CDR3 is TGTGCCAGTGCTGGTAGCTCCTACAATGAGCAGTTCTTC. It is translated as CASAGSSYNEQFF.

This clone was picked up a small number of times. The genes are TRBV7-9 and TRBJ1-4; D remains unclear. Between the trimmed V and J ends, which lost 5 bases and 5 bases, there was a span of 12 bases. CDR1 is SEHNR, CDR2 FQNEAQ, per germline (reference sequence). This CDR3 is 14 amino acids long. As DNA, the CDR3 is TGTGCCAGCAGCCCCTCAGGCGGGAATGAAAAACTGTTTTTT. This encodes CASSPSGGNEKLFF.

The V gene is TRBV2, the J gene TRBJ2-2, with 11 bases matching TRBD2. Per germline, CDR1 SNHLY and CDR2 FYNNEI. The CDR3 consists of 16 residues. J was trimmed by 4 bases and V by 3 bases; bases with no gene match: 4. The CDR3 DNA reads as TGTGCCAGCAGTGACATTAGCGGGAGGGGCACCGGGGAGCTGTTTTTT. This gives the protein CASSDISGRGTGELFF.

The V gene is TRBV5-3, the J gene TRBJ2-3, with TRBD2 matching 7 bases. TRBV5-3 is known as an ORF, though its function is uncertain. The CDR3 extends over 16 amino acids. V dropped 7 bases and J dropped 4; count of bases not matched to a gene: 15. In nucleotides, the CDR3 is TGTGCCAGACCCAAGTGGTGCGGGAGAGAGGCAGATACGCAGTATTTT. Translation: CARPKWCGREADTQYF.

Worth noting for this clone: One end of the junction varies from germline; a read error may be responsible. The chain recombines TRBV4-3 with TRBJ1-1; 8 positions agree with TRBD1. This CDR3 is built from 13 residues. CDR1 and CDR2 (germline): LGHNA, YSLEER. CDR3 DNA sequence: TGCGCCAGCAGCCAAGATAGAGCAGGGGGCCCGACCTTT. It codes for CASSQDRAGGPTF.

The chain links TRBV29-1 to TRBJ2-2; 11 bases align to TRBD2. This CDR3 comprises 13 residues. Germline assignment: CDR1 SQVTM and CDR2 ANQGSEA. Trimming took 7 bases from V and 5 from J; bases not matched to a gene: 3. CDR3 coding DNA: TGCAGCGCTCTAGCGGGAGGAACCGGGGAGCTGTTTTTT. Its translation is CSALAGGTGELFF.

The chain is built from TRBV7-3 and TRBJ2-3, with D possibly called TRBD1 or TRBD2 (5 bases each). The germline CDR1 and CDR2 sequences are SGHTA and FQGTGA. The CDR3 runs 13 residues. Trimming took 4 bases from V and 9 from J, leaving 14 bases between them. CDR3 DNA: TGTGCCAGCAGCTCGCCCGGGACGGCGACGCAGTATTTT. It yields the protein CASSSPGTATQYF.

The V call is TRBV29-1, the J call TRBJ2-3; D gene uncertain. Per the germline V gene, CDR1 is SQVTM and CDR2 is ANQGSEA. Trimming shortened V by 1 base and J by 2 bases, and 7 bases separated the two germline ends. The CDR3 contains 13 residues. CDR3 bases: TGCAGCGTTGAAGGTGGTATCACAGATACGCAGTATTTT. Its translation: CSVEGGITDTQYF.

The chain couples TRBV30 to TRBJ2-7; 7 bases are shared with TRBD2. CDR1 GTSNPN and CDR2 SVGIG come from the germline V gene (reference sequence). This CDR3 has 16 residues. V shed 1 base, J shed 2 bases, and the junction held 11 bases outside the gene matches. CDR3 loop: CAWSAFGDYQTYEQYF. DNA of the CDR3: TGTGCCTGGAGTGCCTTCGGGGACTACCAAACCTACGAGCAGTACTTC.

The chain combines TRBV5-1 with TRBJ2-1, with no clear D. This CDR3 comprises 14 residues. Germline V CDR1 and CDR2: SGHRS, YFSETQ. With 2 bases removed from V and 0 bases from J, the gap between germline ends came to 6 bases. The CDR3 region has the DNA TGCGCCAGCAGCTTTCCTAGCTCCTACAATGAGCAGTTCTTC. It translates to CASSFPSSYNEQFF.

The chain has TRBV7-9 and TRBJ1-1, with D tentatively TRBD1 (5 bases). Trimming pared 5 bases from V and 4 bases from J, leaving 11 bases between. The CDR3 runs to 13 residues. Germline V CDR1 and CDR2: SEHNR, FQNEAQ (reference sequence). The CDR3 DNA is TGTGCCAGCAGCCGCCAGGGTAGCACTGAAGCTTTCTTT. Protein product: CASSRQGSTEAFF.

This chain links TRBV5-1 with TRBJ1-5; D may be TRBD1 (6 bases). The ends were cut back, 0 bases at V and 2 bases at J, with 12 bases in the middle. Germline V gene sequence: CDR1 SGHRS, CDR2 YFSETQ. The length of the CDR3 is 16 residues. Here the CDR3 reads CASSLAPGAGNQPQHF. The CDR3, as DNA: TGCGCCAGCAGCTTGGCACCAGGGGCGGGCAATCAGCCCCAGCATTTT.